This TCR beta chain derives from a study of neurological immune-mediated disorders. This clonotype was picked up many times. Per germline, CDR1 LGHDT and CDR2 YNNKEL (reference sequence). The CDR3 is 14 amino acids. Trimming left V 5 bases short and J 2 bases short, with 12 bases between. From 15-18 subjects, over 170 million TCR-beta sequences were obtained in each sequencing run. TCRdb re-called the 5' RACE reads through MiXCR, storing one row per CDR3 protein. The sample has some 15,000 distinct CDR3 sequences; about 13% are singletons. The origin of this receptor is a female donor with HTLV-1-associated myelopathy (HAM/TSP). The chain recombines TRBV3-1 with TRBJ2-5; tentative D call: TRBD2 (5 bases). The sample taken for sequencing was CD8+ T cells from blood. The CDR3 loop reads CASSGFGDQETQYF. In nucleotides, the CDR3 is TGTGCCAGCAGCGGGTTCGGGGATCAAGAGACCCAGTACTTC.